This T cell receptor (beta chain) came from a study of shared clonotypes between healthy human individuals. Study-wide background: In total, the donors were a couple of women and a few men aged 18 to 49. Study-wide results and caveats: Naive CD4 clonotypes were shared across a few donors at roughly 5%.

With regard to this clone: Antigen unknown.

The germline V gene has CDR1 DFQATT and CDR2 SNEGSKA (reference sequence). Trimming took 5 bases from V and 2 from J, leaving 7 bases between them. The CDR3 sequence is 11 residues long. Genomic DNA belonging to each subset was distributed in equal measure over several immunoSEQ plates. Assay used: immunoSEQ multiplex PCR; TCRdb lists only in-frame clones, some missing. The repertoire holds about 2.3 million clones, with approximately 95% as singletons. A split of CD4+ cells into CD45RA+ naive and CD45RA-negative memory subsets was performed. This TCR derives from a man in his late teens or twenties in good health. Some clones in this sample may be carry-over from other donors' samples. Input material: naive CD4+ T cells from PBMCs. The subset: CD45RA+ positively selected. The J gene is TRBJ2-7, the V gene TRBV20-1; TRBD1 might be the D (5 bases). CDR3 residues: CSAGAPYEQYF. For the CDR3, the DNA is TGCAGTGCTGGGGCCCCCTACGAGCAGTACTTC.